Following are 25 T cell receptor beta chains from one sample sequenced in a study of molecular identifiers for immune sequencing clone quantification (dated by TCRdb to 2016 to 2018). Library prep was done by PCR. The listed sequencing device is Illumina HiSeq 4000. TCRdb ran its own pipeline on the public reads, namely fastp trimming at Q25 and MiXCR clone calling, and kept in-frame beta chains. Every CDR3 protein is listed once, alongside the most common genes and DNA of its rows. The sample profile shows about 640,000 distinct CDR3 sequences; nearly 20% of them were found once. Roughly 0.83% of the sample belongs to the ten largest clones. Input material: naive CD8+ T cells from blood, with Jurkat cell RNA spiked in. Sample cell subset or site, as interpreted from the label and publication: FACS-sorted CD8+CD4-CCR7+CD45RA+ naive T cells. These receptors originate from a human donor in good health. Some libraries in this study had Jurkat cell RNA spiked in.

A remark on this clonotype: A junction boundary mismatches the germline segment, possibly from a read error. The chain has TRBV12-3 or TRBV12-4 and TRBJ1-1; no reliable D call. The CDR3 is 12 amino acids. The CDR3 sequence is CASSFAPTEASF. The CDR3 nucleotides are TGTGCCAGCAGTTTCGCCCCCACTGAAGCTTCCTTT.

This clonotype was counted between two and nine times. Here the CDR3 DNA reads TGCGCCAGCAGCTTGGTTTCGTCCGGGGAGCTGTTTTTT. Encoded protein: CASSLVSSGELFF. The gene calls are TRBV5-1 and TRBJ2-2; D remains unclear. The CDR3 loop spans 13 amino acids. V was cut by 0 bases and J by 6 bases, with 6 bases left in between. Germline CDR1 is SGHRS and CDR2 is YFSETQ. The full variable domain, in which reference TRBV5-1 and TRBJ2-2 provide the parts outside the CDR3, is KAGVTQTPRYLIKTRGQQVTLSCSPISGHRSVSWYQQTPGQGLQFLFEYFSETQRNKGNFPGRFSGRQFSNSRSEMNVSTLELGDSALYLCASSLVSSGELFFGEGSRLTVL.

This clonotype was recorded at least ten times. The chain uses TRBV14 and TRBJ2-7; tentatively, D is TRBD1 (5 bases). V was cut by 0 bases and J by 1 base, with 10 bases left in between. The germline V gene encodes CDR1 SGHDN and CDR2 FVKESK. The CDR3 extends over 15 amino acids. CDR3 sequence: CASSQDSGASYEQYF. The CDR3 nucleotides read TGTGCCAGCAGCCAAGATAGTGGGGCATCCTACGAGCAGTACTTC.

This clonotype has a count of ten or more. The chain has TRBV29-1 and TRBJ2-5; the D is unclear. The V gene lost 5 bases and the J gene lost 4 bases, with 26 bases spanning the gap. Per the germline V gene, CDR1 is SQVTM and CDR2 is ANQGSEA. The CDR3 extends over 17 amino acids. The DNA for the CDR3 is TGCAGCGTTTATATGGCCTCGACGATAGGGTTGGCAGAGACCCAGTACTTC. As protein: CSVYMASTIGLAETQYF.

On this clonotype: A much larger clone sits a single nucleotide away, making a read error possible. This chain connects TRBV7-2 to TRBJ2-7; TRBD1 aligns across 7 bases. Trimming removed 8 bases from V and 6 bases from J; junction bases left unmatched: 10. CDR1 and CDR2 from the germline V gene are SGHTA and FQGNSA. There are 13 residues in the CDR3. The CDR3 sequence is CASGDGTASEQYF. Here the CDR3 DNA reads TGTGCCAGCGGCGATGGGACAGCGTCCGAGCAGTACTTC. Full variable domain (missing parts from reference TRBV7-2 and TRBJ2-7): GAGVSQSPSNKVTEKGKDVELRCDPISGHTALYWYRQSLGQGLEFLIYFQGNSAPDKSGLPSDRFSAERTGGSVSTLTIQRTQQEDSAVYLCASGDGTASEQYFGPGTRLTVT.

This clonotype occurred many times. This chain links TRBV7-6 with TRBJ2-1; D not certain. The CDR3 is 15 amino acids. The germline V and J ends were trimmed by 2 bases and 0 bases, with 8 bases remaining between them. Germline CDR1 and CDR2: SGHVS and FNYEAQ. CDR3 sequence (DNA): TGTGCCAGCAGCTTATCTTGGGCCTCCTACAATGAGCAGTTCTTC. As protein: CASSLSWASYNEQFF.

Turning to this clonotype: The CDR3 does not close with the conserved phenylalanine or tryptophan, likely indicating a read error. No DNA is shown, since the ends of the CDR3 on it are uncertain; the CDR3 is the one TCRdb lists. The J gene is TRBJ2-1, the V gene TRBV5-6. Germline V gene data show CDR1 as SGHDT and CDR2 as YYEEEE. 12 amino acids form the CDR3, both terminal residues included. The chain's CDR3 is CASSLEAGHGFS.

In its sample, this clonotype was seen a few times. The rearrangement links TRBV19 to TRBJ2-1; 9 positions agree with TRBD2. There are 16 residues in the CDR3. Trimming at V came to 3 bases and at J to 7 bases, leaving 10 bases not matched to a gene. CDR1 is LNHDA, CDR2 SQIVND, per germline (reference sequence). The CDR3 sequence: CASSILLAGMGNEQFF. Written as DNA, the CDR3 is TGTGCCAGTAGTATCCTACTAGCGGGTATGGGGAATGAGCAGTTCTTC. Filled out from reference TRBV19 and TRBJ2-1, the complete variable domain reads DGGITQSPKYLFRKEGQNVTLSCEQNLNHDAMYWYRQDPGQGLRLIYYSQIVNDFQKGDIAEGYSVSREKKESFPLTVTSAQKNPTAFYLCASSILLAGMGNEQFFGPGTRLTVL.

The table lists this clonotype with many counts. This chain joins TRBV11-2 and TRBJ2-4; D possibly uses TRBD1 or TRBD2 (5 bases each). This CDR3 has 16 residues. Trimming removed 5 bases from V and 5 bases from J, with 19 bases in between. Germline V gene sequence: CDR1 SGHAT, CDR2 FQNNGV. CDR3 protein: CASSPLGVVGENIQYF. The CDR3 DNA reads TGTGCCAGCAGCCCCCTGGGGGTCGTGGGGGAAAACATTCAGTACTTC.

The CDR3: CSAREGQGNSPLHF. The CDR3 DNA reads as TGCAGTGCTAGAGAGGGACAGGGTAACTCACCCCTCCACTTT. The chain employs TRBV20-1 and TRBJ1-6; 9 nucleotides align to TRBD1. The CDR3 length is 14 residues. The V gene's germline CDR1 is DFQATT and CDR2 SNEGSKA (reference sequence). V was clipped by 0 bases and J by 10 bases; unmatched bases: 4.

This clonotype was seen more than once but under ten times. The chain's CDR3 is CASSQKGTGQDSYEQYF. CDR3 nucleotides: TGCGCCAGCAGCCAAAAAGGGACGGGACAGGACTCCTACGAGCAGTACTTC. The chain links TRBV4-1 to TRBJ2-7; 8 bases match TRBD1. V lost 2 bases and J lost 0; bases outside the gene matches: 9. This CDR3 contains 17 residues. Per the germline V gene, CDR1 is MGHRA and CDR2 is YSYEKL.

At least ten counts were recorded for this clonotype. CDR3 region: CASSISGGQETQYF. DNA for the CDR3: TGTGCCAGTAGTATATCGGGGGGGCAAGAGACCCAGTACTTC. The chain uses TRBV19 and TRBJ2-5; 8 nucleotides align to TRBD2. Germline trimming cut 2 bases from V and 2 bases from J; bases unmatched to any gene: 1. The germline V gene has CDR1 LNHDA and CDR2 SQIVND (reference sequence). The CDR3 is 14 residues long.

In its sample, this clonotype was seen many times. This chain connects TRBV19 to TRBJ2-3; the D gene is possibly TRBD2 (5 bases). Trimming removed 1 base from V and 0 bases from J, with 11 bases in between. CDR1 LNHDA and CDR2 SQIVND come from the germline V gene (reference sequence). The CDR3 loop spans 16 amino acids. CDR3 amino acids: CASSIGAPGSTDTQYF. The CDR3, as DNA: TGTGCCAGTAGTATAGGAGCACCGGGGAGCACAGATACGCAGTATTTT.

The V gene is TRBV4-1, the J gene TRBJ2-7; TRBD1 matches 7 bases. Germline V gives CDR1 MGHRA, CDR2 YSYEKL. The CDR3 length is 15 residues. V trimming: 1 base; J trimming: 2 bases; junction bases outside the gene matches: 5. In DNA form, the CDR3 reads TGCGCCAGCAGCCAAGGGGGACAGAGGACCTACGAGCAGTACTTC. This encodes CASSQGGQRTYEQYF.

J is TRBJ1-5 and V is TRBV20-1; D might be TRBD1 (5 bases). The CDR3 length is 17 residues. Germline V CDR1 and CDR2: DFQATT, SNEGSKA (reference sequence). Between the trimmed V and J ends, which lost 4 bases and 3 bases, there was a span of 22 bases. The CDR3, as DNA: TGCAGTGCTAAGGGGTACACGGACGACGGGGACAATCAGCCCCAGCATTTT. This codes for CSAKGYTDDGDNQPQHF.

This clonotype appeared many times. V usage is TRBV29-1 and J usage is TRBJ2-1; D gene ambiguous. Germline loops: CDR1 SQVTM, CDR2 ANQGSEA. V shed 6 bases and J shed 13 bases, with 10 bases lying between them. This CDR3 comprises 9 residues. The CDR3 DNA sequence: TGCAGCGTCACGGAGAGTCAGTTCTTC. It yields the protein CSVTESQFF.

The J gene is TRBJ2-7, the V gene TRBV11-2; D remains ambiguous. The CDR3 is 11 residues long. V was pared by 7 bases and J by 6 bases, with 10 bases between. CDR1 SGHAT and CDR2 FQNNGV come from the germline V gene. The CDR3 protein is CASTVASEQYF. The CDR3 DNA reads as TGTGCCAGCACGGTGGCAAGCGAGCAGTACTTC.

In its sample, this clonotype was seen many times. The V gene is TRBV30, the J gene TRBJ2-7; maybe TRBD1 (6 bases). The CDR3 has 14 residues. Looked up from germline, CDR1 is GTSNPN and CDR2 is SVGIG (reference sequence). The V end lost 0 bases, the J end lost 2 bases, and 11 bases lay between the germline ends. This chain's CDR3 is CAWSVGGSTYEQYF. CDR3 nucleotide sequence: TGTGCCTGGAGTGTTGGGGGCAGTACCTACGAGCAGTACTTC. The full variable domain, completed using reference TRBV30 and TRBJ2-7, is SQTIHQWPATLVQPVGSPLSLECTVEGTSNPNLYWYRQAAGRGLQLLFYSVGIGQISSEVPQNLSASRPQDRQFILSSKKLLLSDSGFYLCAWSVGGSTYEQYFGPGTRLTVT.

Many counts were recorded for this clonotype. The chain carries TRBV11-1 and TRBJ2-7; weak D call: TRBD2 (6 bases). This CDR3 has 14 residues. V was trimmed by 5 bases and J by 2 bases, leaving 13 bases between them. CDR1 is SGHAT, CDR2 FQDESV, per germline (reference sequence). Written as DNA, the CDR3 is TGTGCCAGCAGCAACCGGGACTCTCCCTACGAGCAGTACTTC. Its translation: CASSNRDSPYEQYF.

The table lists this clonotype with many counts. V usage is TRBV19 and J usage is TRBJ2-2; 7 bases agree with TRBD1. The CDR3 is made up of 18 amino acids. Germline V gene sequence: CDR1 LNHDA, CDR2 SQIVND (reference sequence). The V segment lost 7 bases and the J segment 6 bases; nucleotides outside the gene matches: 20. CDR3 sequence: CASTGTGVISLLAGELFF. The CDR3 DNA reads TGTGCCAGTACCGGAACAGGGGTAATCTCCCTTTTGGCCGGGGAGCTGTTTTTT.

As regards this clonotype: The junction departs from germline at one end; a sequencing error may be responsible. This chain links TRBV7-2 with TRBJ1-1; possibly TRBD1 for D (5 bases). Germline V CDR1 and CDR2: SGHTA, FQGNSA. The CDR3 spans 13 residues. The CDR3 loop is CASSLSGGVEASF. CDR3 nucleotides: TGTGCCAGCAGCTTGTCCGGGGGAGTTGAAGCTTCCTTT. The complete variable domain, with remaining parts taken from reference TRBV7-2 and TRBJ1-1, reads GAGVSQSPSNKVTEKGKDVELRCDPISGHTALYWYRQSLGQGLEFLIYFQGNSAPDKSGLPSDRFSAERTGGSVSTLTIQRTQQEDSAVYLCASSLSGGVEASFGQGTRLTVV.

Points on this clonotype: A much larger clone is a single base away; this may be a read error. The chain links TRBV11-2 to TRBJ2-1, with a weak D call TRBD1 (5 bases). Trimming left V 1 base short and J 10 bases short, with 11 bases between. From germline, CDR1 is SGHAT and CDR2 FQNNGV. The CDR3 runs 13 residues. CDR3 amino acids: CASSLGGRYEQFF. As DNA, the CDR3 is TGTGCCAGCAGCTTAGGGGGCCGCTACGAGCAGTTCTTC.

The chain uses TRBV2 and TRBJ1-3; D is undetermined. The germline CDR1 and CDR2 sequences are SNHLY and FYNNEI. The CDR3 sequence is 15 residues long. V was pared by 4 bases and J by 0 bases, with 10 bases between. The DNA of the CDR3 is TGTGCCAGCAGTGTTTTTTGGGGCTCTGGAAACACCATATATTTT. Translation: CASSVFWGSGNTIYF.

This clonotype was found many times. CDR3 DNA: TGTGCCAGCAACCGGGGGTCCGTGGGTGAAGCTTTCTTT. This translates into CASNRGSVGEAFF. This chain links TRBV6-5 with TRBJ1-1, with a tentative D call TRBD1 (5 bases). The CDR3 spans 13 residues. Germline lookup yields CDR1 MNHEY and CDR2 SVGAGI. The V and J ends lost 7 bases and 7 bases respectively, with 16 bases between them.

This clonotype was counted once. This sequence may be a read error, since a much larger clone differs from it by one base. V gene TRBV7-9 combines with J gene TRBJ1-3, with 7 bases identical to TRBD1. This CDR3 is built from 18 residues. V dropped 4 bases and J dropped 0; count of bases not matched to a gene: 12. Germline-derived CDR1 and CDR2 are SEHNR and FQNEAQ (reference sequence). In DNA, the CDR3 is TGTGCCAGCAGCTGTACGTCGACAGGGCTAAACTCTGGAAACACCATATATTTT. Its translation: CASSCTSTGLNSGNTIYF. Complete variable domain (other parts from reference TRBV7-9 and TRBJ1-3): DTGVSQNPRHKITKRGQNVTFRCDPISEHNRLYWYRQTLGQGPEFLTYFQNEAQLEKSRLLSDRFSAERPKGSFSTLEIQRTEQGDSAMYLCASSCTSTGLNSGNTIYFGEGSWLTVV.